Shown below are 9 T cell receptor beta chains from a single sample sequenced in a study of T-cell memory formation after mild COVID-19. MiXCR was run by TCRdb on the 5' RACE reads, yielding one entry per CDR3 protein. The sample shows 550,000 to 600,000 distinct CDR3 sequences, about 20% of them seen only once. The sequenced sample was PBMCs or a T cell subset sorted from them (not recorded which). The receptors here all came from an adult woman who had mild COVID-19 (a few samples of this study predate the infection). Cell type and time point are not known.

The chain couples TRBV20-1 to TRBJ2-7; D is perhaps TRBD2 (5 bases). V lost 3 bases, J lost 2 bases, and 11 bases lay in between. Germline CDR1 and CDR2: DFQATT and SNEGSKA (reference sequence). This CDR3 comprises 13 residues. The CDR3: CSASEGITYEQYF. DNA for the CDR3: TGCAGTGCTAGCGAGGGCATTACCTACGAGCAGTACTTC.

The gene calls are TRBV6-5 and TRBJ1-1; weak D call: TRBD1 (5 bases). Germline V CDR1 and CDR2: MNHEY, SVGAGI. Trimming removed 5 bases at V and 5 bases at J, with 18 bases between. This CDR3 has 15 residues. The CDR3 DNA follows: TGTGCCAGCAGTCGAACCGCCGGGGGGGGGACTGAAGCTTTCTTT. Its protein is CASSRTAGGGTEAFF.

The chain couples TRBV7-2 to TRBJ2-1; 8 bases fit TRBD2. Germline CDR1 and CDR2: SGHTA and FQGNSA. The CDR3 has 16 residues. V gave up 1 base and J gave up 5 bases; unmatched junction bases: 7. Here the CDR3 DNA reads TGTGCCAGCAGCTTAGGAAGCAGCGGGAGTCACAATGAGCAGTTCTTC. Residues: CASSLGSSGSHNEQFF.

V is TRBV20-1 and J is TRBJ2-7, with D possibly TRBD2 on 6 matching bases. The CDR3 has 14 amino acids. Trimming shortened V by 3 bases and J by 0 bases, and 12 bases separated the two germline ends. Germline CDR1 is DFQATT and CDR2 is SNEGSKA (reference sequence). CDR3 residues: CSAREGPGSYEQYF. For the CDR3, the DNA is TGCAGTGCTAGGGAGGGACCAGGCTCCTACGAGCAGTACTTC.

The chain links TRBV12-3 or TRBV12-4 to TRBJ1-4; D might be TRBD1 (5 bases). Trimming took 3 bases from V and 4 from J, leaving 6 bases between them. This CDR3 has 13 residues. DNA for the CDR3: TGTGCCAGCAGTTTTGGGGGTAATGAAAAACTGTTTTTT. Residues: CASSFGGNEKLFF.

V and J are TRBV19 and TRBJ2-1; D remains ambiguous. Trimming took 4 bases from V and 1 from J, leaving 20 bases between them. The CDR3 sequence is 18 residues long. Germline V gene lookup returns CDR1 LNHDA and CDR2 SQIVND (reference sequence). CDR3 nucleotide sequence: TGTGCCAGTAGTACACCCTTCTCTCCGACACCATCCTACAATGAGCAGTTCTTC. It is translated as CASSTPFSPTPSYNEQFF.

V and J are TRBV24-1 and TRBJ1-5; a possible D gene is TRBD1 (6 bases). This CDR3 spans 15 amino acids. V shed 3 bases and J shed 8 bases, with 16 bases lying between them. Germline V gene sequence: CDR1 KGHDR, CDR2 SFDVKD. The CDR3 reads CATSDHRELHEPQHF. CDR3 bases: TGTGCCACCAGTGATCACAGGGAGTTGCATGAGCCCCAGCATTTT.

CDR3 region: CASSLEGQSTDTQYF. CDR3 in DNA: TGTGCCAGCAGCTTGGAGGGCCAAAGCACAGATACGCAGTATTTT. V is TRBV7-8 and J is TRBJ2-3; D is possibly TRBD2 (6 bases). Germline V gene lookup returns CDR1 SGHVS and CDR2 FQNEAQ. This CDR3 has 15 amino acids. Deletions cut 3 bases from V and 0 bases from J, with 10 bases between.

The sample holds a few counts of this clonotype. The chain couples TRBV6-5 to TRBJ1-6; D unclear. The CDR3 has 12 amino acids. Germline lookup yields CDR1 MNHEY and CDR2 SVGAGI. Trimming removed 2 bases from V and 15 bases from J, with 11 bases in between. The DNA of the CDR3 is TGTGCCAGCAGTTACAGGACGGGCTACCTCCACTTT. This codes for CASSYRTGYLHF.